The source of this TCR beta chain is a study of shared clonotypes between healthy human individuals. Assay used: immunoSEQ multiplex PCR; TCRdb lists only in-frame clones, some missing. Here the sample spans about 490,000 clones, 65% to 85% being singletons. J was trimmed by 2 bases and V by 1 base; bases with no gene match: 5. CDR3 length: 16 amino acids. Per germline, CDR1 LGHNA and CDR2 YNFKEQ. This clonotype originated in a woman aged 40 to 55 in good health. Some clones in this sample may be carry-over from other donors' samples. The sample comprised PBMCs. This sequence joins TRBV4-2 and TRBJ2-3; 8 nucleotides match TRBD2. The CDR3: CASSQGGSGNTDTQYF. CDR3 DNA: TGTGCCAGCAGCCAAGGTGGTAGCGGGAACACAGATACGCAGTATTTT.